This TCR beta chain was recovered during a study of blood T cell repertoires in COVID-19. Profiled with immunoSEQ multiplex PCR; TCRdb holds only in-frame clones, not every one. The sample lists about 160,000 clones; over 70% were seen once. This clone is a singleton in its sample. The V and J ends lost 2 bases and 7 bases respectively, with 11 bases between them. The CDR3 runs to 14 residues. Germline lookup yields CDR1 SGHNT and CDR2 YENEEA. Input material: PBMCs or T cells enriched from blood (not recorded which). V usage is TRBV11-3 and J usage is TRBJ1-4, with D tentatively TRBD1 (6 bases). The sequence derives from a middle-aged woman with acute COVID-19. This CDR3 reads CASSLRGAVEKLFF. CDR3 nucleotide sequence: TGTGCCAGCAGCTTACGGGGGGCGGTTGAAAAACTGTTTTTT.